The rows below give T cell receptor beta chains drawn from one sample of a study of CD8 T cells in ankylosing spondylitis. TCRdb re-called the 5' RACE reads through MiXCR, storing one row per CDR3 protein. The sample has 100,000 to 150,000 distinct CDR3 sequences, 17% seen once. The sequencing sample was made of blood, either unsorted or a sorted T cell fraction (not recorded which). All receptors come from a male donor with ankylosing spondylitis. Each CDR3 is given with its conserved first and last residue. Fields, in order: J gene, V gene, clone size, D gene, CDR3 DNA, CDR3 protein. A D gene is named only where the DNA matches it firmly. Clone size is stated in some rows and not others, as once, few, many or a class when expanded.

TRBJ1-2 TRBV9 few TRBD1 TGTGCCAGCAGCCCCAGACAGGGGGAAAAGGGCTACACCTTC CASSPRQGEKGYTF
TRBJ2-1 TRBV28 - - TGTGCCAGCCTAGGAGACGACGGGGCGATCTACAATGAGCAGTTCTTC CASLGDDGAIYNEQFF
TRBJ2-7 TRBV29-1 - - TGCAGCGTTGAAGGCATAGCCTACGAGCAGTACTTC CSVEGIAYEQYF
TRBJ2-1 TRBV27 many TRBD2 TGTGCCAGCAGTCCCCACATTGAGCGGGAGGGCCATGAGCAGTTCTTC CASSPHIEREGHEQFF
TRBJ2-7 TRBV12-3/TRBV12-4 few - TGTGCCAGCAGTTATGGACGAGCCTACGAGCAGTACTTC CASSYGRAYEQYF
TRBJ2-2 TRBV7-9 many - TGTGCCAGCAGCTTATCGGATTTGGCCGGGGAGCTGTTTTTT CASSLSDLAGELFF
TRBJ2-7 TRBV28 - - TGTGCCAGCAGTCCCCCAGGGGGAGCGGGAGACGAGCAGTACTTC CASSPPGGAGDEQYF
TRBJ2-6 TRBV14 - - TGTGCCAGCAGCCAGAATTCCAACGTCCTGACTTTC CASSQNSNVLTF
TRBJ2-1 TRBV7-9 few - TGTGCCAGCAGCCTAGACGGGAGCTCCTACAATGAGCAGTTCTTC CASSLDGSSYNEQFF
TRBJ2-7 TRBV2 few - TGTGCCAGCAGTGAAGTTGCGGGGGCCTACTTC CASSEVAGAYF
TRBJ2-7 TRBV7-9 - - TGTGCCAGCAGCCCGGACACCTACGAGCAGTACTTC CASSPDTYEQYF
TRBJ1-5 TRBV6-2/TRBV6-3 - - TGTGCCAGCAGTCCCGACGAACCCCCAACGTGGCCCCAGCATTTT CASSPDEPPTWPQHF
TRBJ2-1 TRBV24-1 - - TGTGCCACCAGTGATACGGGCTATTCGTCGGTATACAATGAGCAGTTCTTC CATSDTGYSSVYNEQFF
TRBJ2-7 TRBV9 - - TGTGCCAGCAGCGATGCGGGGGCCCCCGACTACGAGCAGTACTTC CASSDAGAPDYEQYF
TRBJ2-7 TRBV20-1 - TRBD2 TGCAGTGCTGAGACTAGCGGTTCCTACGAGCAGTACTTC CSAETSGSYEQYF
TRBJ1-1 TRBV6-2/TRBV6-3 few - TGTGCCAGCAGTTACTCCATATCTGAAGCTTTCTTT CASSYSISEAFF
TRBJ1-1 TRBV2 - - TGTGCCAAGACAGATATGAACACTGAAGCTTTCTTT CAKTDMNTEAFF
TRBJ1-1 TRBV10-3 few - TGTGCCATCAGTGAGCGAGGGAAGGGAGACACTGAAGCTTTCTTT CAISERGKGDTEAFF
TRBJ1-5 TRBV28 few - TGTGCCAGCAGTTTTGGTGAGGAAGGCAATCAGCCCCAGCATTTT CASSFGEEGNQPQHF
TRBJ2-1 TRBV28 few - - CASSLFGNGHNEQFF
TRBJ2-7 TRBV29-1 - TRBD2 TGCAGCGTTAGGTTGCGAGCGGGAGCTTCCTACGAGCAGTACTTC CSVRLRAGASYEQYF
TRBJ2-7 TRBV7-9 - TRBD1 TGTGCCAGCAGCTTAGTAACAGGGGCACGTTACGAGCAGTACTTC CASSLVTGARYEQYF